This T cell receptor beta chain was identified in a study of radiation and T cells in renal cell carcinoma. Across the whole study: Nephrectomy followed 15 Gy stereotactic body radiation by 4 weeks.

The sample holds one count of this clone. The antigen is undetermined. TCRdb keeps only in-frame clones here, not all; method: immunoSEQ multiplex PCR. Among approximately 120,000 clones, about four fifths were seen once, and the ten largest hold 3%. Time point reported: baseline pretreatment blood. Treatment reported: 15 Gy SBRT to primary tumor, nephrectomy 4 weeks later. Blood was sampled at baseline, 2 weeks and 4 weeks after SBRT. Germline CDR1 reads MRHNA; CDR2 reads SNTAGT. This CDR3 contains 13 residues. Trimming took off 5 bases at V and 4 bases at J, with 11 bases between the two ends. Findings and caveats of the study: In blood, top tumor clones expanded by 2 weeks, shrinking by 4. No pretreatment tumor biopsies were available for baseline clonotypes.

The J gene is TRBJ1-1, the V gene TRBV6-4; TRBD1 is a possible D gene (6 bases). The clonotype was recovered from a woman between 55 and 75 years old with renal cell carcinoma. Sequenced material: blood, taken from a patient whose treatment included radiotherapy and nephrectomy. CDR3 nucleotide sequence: TGTGCCAGCAGTCAGGAAGGGGGCACTGAAGCTTTCTTT. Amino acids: CASSQEGGTEAFF.